The 8 T cell receptor beta chains below all came from one sample that was sequenced in a study of vaccination effects on CD4 cells after COVID-19. These TCRs' antigens remain unknown. Sequenced by immunoSEQ multiplex PCR; TCRdb stores in-frame clones only, minus some. The repertoire consists of tens of thousands of clones, with around 72% occurring once and the leading ten covering about 4%. Antigen-specific CD4+ T cells expanded by the ViraFEST assay with viral peptide pools were then sequenced. Culturing for around eleven days preceded CD4+ T cell isolation. Each vaccine recipient was nucleocapsid antibody negative and had no prior SARS-CoV-2 infection. Specimen: CD4+ T cells from PBMCs cultured with HCoV-OC43 spike peptides, collected before COVID-19 vaccination. Subset of the sample: HCoV-OC43 spike overlapping peptide pool stimulation. The receptors originated from a human donor who received a COVID-19 vaccine.

This rearrangement joins TRBV4-1 to TRBJ2-1; D not resolved. CDR3 size: 16 residues. The V end lost 0 bases, the J end lost 4 bases, and 13 bases lay between the germline ends. Germline CDR1 MGHRA, CDR2 YSYEKL. The CDR3 reads CASSQDHIGPYNEQFF. CDR3 sequence (DNA): TGCGCCAGCAGCCAAGATCATATAGGACCATACAATGAGCAGTTCTTC.

This chain uses TRBV12-3 or TRBV12-4 with TRBJ2-5; TRBD1 agrees at 7 bases. CDR3 length: 13 residues. Trimming removed 8 bases from V and 2 bases from J; junction bases left unmatched: 5. This chain's CDR3 is CASSGQRQETQYF. The CDR3 region has the DNA TGTGCCAGCTCGGGACAGAGGCAAGAGACCCAGTACTTC.

The rearrangement links TRBV19 to TRBJ2-6; tentatively, D is TRBD1 (5 bases). The germline gives CDR1 LNHDA, CDR2 SQIVND (reference sequence). V was clipped by 5 bases and J by 0 bases, with 8 bases between them. The CDR3 spans 15 residues. Here the CDR3 reads CASSQGDSGANVLTF. CDR3 sequence (DNA): TGTGCCAGTAGTCAGGGTGACTCTGGGGCCAACGTCCTGACTTTC.

The chain joins TRBV27 to TRBJ1-1; 7 nucleotides match TRBD1. Germline values: CDR1 MNHEY, CDR2 SMNVEV (reference sequence). The V segment lost 6 bases and the J segment 4 bases; nucleotides outside the gene matches: 5. CDR3 length equals 13 residues. CDR3 residues: CASSSQGLTEAFF. The CDR3 DNA reads as TGTGCCAGCAGCTCACAGGGGCTCACTGAAGCTTTCTTT.

This clone has just a few counts. This chain uses TRBV21-1 with TRBJ1-5. TRBV21-1 is flagged as a pseudogene. CDR3 length equals 14 residues. The CDR3 spells CASKRRKPNQPQHF. The CDR3, as DNA: TGTGCCAGCAAACGGAGGAAGCCCAATCAGCCCCAGCATTTT.

J is TRBJ1-6 and V is TRBV30; the match to TRBD1 covers 7 bases. V lost 1 base and J lost 7; bases outside the gene matches: 10. Germline V gives CDR1 GTSNPN, CDR2 SVGIG (reference sequence). The CDR3 has 16 residues. In DNA, the CDR3 is TGTGCCTGGAGTGAACAGGGGCCAAAGGAAAATTCACCCCTCCACTTT. Translation gives CAWSEQGPKENSPLHF.

The chain combines TRBV7-9 with TRBJ2-3; 7 bases line up with TRBD1. CDR1 and CDR2 (germline): SEHNR, FQNEAQ (reference sequence). Losses at the gene ends were 0 bases for V and 4 bases for J; bases not matched to a gene: 7. The CDR3 loop spans 16 amino acids. The CDR3 loop is CASSLAQGRGADTQYF. CDR3 bases: TGTGCCAGCAGCTTAGCACAGGGGAGAGGGGCAGATACGCAGTATTTT.

The V and J genes are TRBV18 and TRBJ2-1, with D possibly called TRBD1 or TRBD2 (6 bases each). Per the germline V gene, CDR1 is KGHSH and CDR2 is LQKENI. This CDR3 has 16 residues. Trimming removed 2 bases at V and 8 bases at J, with 19 bases between. CDR3 nucleotide sequence: TGTGCCAGCTCACCAATTATTAACAGGGAGGTGGATGAGCAGTTCTTC. Translated, it gives CASSPIINREVDEQFF.